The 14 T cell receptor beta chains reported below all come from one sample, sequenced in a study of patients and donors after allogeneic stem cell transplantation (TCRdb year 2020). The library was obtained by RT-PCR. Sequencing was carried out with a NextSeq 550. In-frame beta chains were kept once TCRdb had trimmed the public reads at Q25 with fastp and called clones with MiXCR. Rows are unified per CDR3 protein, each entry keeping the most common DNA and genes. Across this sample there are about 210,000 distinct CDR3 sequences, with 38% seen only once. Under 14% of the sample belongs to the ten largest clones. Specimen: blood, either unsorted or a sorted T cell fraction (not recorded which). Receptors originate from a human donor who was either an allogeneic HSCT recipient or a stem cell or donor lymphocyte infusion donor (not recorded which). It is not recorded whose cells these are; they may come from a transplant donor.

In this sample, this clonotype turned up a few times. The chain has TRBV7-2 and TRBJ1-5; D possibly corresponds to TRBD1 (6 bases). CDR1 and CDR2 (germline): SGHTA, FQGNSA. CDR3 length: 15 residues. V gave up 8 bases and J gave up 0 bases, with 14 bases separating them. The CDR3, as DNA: TGTGCCAGCCGTCCAACAGGGAATAGCAATCAGCCCCAGCATTTT. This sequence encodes CASRPTGNSNQPQHF. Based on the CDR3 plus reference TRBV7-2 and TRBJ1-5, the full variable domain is GAGVSQSPSNKVTEKGKDVELRCDPISGHTALYWYRQSLGQGLEFLIYFQGNSAPDKSGLPSDRFSAERTGGSVSTLTIQRTQQEDSAVYLCASRPTGNSNQPQHFGDGTRLSIL.

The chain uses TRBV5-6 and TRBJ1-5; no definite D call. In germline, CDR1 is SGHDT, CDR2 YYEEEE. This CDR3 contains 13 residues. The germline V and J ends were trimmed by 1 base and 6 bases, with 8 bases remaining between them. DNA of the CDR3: TGTGCCAGCAGCTTGCAGGCTTCTCAGCCCCAGCATTTT. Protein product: CASSLQASQPQHF.

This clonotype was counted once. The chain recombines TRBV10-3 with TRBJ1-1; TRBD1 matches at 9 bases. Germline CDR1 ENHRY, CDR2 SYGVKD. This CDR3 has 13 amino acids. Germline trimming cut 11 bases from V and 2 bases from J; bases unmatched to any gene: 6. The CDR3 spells CALQQGANTEAFF. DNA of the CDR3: TGTGCCCTCCAACAGGGGGCAAACACTGAAGCTTTCTTT.

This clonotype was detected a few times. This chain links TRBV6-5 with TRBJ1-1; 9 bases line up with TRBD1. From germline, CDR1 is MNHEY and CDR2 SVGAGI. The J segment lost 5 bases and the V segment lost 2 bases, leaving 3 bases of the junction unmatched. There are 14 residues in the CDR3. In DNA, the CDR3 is TGTGCCAGCAGTTACCAGGACAGGGGTACTGAAGCTTTCTTT. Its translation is CASSYQDRGTEAFF.

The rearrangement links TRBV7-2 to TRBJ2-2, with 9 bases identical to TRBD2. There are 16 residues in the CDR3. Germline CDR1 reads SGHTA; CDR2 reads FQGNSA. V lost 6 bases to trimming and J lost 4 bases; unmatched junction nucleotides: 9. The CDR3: CASSPLAGRITGELFF. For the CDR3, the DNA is TGTGCCAGCAGTCCGCTAGCGGGGCGTATCACCGGGGAGCTGTTTTTT.

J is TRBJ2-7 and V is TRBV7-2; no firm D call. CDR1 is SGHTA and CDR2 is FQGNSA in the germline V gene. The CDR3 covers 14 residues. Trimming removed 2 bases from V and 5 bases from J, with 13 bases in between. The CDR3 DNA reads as TGTGCCAGCAGCTTAATGACAATCCGGGACGAGCAGTACTTC. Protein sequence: CASSLMTIRDEQYF.

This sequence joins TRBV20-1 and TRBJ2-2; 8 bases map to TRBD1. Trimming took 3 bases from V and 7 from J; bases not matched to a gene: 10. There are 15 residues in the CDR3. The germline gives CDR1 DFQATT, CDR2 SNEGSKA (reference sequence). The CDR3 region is CSASTPGQVNGELFF. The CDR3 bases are TGCAGTGCTAGCACCCCGGGACAGGTGAACGGGGAGCTGTTTTTT.

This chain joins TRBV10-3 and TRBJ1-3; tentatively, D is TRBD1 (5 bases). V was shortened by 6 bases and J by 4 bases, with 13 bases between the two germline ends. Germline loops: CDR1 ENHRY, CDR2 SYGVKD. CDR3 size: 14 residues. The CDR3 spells CAISPGTEGNTIYF. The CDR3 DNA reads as TGTGCCATCAGCCCCGGGACGGAGGGAAACACCATATATTTT.

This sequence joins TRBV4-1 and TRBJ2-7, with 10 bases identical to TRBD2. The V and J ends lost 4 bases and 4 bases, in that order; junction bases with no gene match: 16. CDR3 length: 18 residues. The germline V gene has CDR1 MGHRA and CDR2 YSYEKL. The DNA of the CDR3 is TGCGCCAGCAGCCCCCAGGACTCTAGCGGGGGCCCACTATACGAGCAGTACTTC. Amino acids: CASSPQDSSGGPLYEQYF.

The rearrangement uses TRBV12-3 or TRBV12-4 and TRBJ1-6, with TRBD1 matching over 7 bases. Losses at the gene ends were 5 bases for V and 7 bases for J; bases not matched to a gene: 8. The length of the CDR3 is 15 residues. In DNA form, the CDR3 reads TGTGCCAGCAGTCTCGGGACAGCAGAGAATTCACCCCTCCACTTT. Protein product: CASSLGTAENSPLHF.

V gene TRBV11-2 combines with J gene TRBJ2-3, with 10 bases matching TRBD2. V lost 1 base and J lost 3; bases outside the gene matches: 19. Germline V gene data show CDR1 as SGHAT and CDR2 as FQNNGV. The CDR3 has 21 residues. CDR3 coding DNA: TGTGCCAGCAGCTTAGTTCCCCGGACAGGGTTCACTAGCGGGGCTACAGATACGCAGTATTTT. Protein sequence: CASSLVPRTGFTSGATDTQYF. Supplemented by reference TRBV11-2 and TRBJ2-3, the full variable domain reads EAGVAQSPRYKIIEKRQSVAFWCNPISGHATLYWYQQILGQGPKLLIQFQNNGVVDDSQLPKDRFSAERLKGVDSTLKIQPAKLEDSAVYLCASSLVPRTGFTSGATDTQYFGPGTRLTVL.

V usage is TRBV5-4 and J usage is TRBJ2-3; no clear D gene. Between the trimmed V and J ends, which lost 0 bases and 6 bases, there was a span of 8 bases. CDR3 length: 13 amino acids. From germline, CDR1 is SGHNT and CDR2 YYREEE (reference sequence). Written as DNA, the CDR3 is TGTGCCAGCAGCTTGGTGTATACTGATACGCAGTATTTT. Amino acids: CASSLVYTDTQYF.

In DNA, the CDR3 is TGTGCCAGCCGTGAGCGACGACCAGATACGCAGTATTTT. This translates into CASRERRPDTQYF. The chain has TRBV6-5 and TRBJ2-3; D is uncertain. CDR1 is MNHEY and CDR2 is SVGAGI in the germline V gene. CDR3 size: 13 residues. V was clipped by 8 bases and J by 4 bases, with 13 bases between them.

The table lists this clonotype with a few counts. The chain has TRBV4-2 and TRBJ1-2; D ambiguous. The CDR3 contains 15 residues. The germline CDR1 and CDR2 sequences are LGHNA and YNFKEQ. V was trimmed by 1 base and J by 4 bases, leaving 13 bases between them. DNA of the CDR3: TGTGCCAGCAGCCAAGGGGGTAGAGATTCCTATGGCTACACCTTC. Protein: CASSQGGRDSYGYTF.